This TCR beta chain was observed in a study of blood T cell repertoires in COVID-19. Produced via immunoSEQ multiplex PCR; TCRdb's table is partial and in-frame only. The sample shows some 270,000 clones, 75% to 90% of them seen only once. The junction had 7 bases not matched to a gene; V was cut back by 0 bases and J by 3 bases. The germline CDR1 and CDR2 sequences are SGDLS and YYNGEE. This CDR3 spans 18 amino acids. The TCR comes from a man in his fifties with acute or convalescent COVID-19. The sequenced material came from peripheral blood. The chain employs TRBV9 and TRBJ2-2; 11 bases fit TRBD2. The CDR3 reads CASSVGASGGSDTGELFF. CDR3 nucleotides: TGTGCCAGCAGCGTAGGGGCTAGCGGGGGGTCGGACACCGGGGAGCTGTTTTTT.